The present T cell receptor beta chain was sequenced within a study of T cells in Graves' hyperthyroidism and ophthalmopathy. Study results and caveats: Prediction of ophthalmopathy progression came a median around 7.1 months pre-onset.

Researchers amplified the TCR beta CDR3 regions from RNA transcripts. The study used the HTBI primer set for a first-round RT-PCR of the TCR CDR3. Via MiXCR, TCRdb re-called the multiplex PCR reads, giving one row per CDR3 protein. Found here are 250,000 or so distinct CDR3 sequences, 12% to 15% of them singletons; the top ten hold more than 30%. Uncontrolled infection, other autoimmune disease, pregnancy or lactation led to exclusion. Each diagnosis drew on symptoms, thyroxine, TRAb, thyroid ultrasound and orbital computed tomography findings. Blood sampling occurred at first hyperthyroidism diagnosis, ahead of any ophthalmopathy symptoms. There are many counts of this clonotype. The antigen remains undetermined. Trimming shortened V by 2 bases and J by 3 bases, and 11 bases separated the two germline ends. Germline V gene sequence: CDR1 WSHSY, CDR2 SAAADI. This CDR3 contains 14 residues.

The chain joins TRBV10-2 to TRBJ2-7, with a weak D call TRBD2 (6 bases). The receptor comes from a woman in her fifties or sixties with Graves' hyperthyroidism that later progressed to Graves' ophthalmopathy. The sample was blood. This chain's CDR3 is CASSEASVSYEQYF. In DNA, the CDR3 is TGCGCCAGCAGTGAGGCTAGCGTGAGCTACGAGCAGTACTTC.